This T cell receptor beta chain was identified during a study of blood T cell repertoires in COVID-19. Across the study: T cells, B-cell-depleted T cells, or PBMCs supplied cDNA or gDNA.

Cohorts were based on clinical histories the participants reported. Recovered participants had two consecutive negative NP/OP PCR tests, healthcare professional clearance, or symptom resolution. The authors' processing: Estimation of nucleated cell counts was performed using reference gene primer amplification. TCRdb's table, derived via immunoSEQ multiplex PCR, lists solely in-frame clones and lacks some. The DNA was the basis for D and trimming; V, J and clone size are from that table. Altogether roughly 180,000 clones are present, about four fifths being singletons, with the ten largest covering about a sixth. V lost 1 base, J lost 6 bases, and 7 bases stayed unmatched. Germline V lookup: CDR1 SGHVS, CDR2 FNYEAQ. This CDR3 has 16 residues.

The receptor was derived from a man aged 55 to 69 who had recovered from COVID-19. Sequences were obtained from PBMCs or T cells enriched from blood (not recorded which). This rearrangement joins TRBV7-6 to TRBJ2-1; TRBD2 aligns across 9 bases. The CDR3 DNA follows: TGTGCCAGCAGCTTAGTTAGCGGGAGAATTGCCAATGAGCAGTTCTTC. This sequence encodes CASSLVSGRIANEQFF.